One and the same sample provided the 10 T cell receptor beta chains below, sequenced in a study of regulatory and conventional T cells in RAG deficiency. Conventional CD4+ T cells were sorted from blood as CD25-low CD127-high cells. This table comes from immunoSEQ multiplex PCR, and its TCRdb copy is limited to in-frame clones, with some not included. The sample contains 1,200 or so clones, around four fifths of which appear only once. The sample consisted of CD4+ effector T cells sorted from blood. The receptor set was obtained from a human donor with RAG deficiency presenting as severe combined immunodeficiency.

This chain connects TRBV6-1 to TRBJ1-1; 8 bases are shared with TRBD1. The CDR3 has 15 residues. With 5 bases clipped from V and 0 bases from J, the junction kept 5 bases outside the gene matches. Germline CDR1 MNHNS, CDR2 SASEGT. The CDR3 nucleotides are TGTGCCAGCAGTCTCCGGACAGGGTTGAACACTGAAGCTTTCTTT. Translation: CASSLRTGLNTEAFF.

This chain connects TRBV19 to TRBJ2-3, with 8 bases identical to TRBD1. The junction had 8 bases not matched to a gene; V was cut back by 10 bases and J by 5 bases. The CDR3 runs to 13 residues. Germline V gene sequence: CDR1 LNHDA, CDR2 SQIVND (reference sequence). DNA for the CDR3: TGTGCCATTGCAGGGGGCCGGGGAGATACGCAGTATTTT. Protein product: CAIAGGRGDTQYF.

This clone has a single count. This rearrangement joins TRBV30 to TRBJ2-5; no clear D. Trimming stripped 0 bases from V and 5 bases from J, with 1 base between. This CDR3 is 10 amino acids long. The V gene's germline CDR1 is GTSNPN and CDR2 SVGIG (reference sequence). The CDR3 bases are TGTGCCTGGAGTGTGGAGACCCAGTACTTC. Its protein is CAWSVETQYF.

The V call is TRBV30, the J call TRBJ2-3; D ambiguous. V was trimmed by 5 bases and J by 1 base, leaving 13 bases between them. The CDR3 extends over 14 amino acids. CDR1 and CDR2 (germline): GTSNPN, SVGIG (reference sequence). The CDR3 nucleotides read TGTGCCTGGCGTAGGGTGTTCGGCACAGATACGCAGTATTTT. It translates to CAWRRVFGTDTQYF.

This clone rates as large (0.1 to 1%). The chain has TRBV7-9 and TRBJ2-7, with D tentatively TRBD2 (5 bases). V dropped 1 base and J dropped 4 bases, with 5 bases sitting between them. Per the germline V gene, CDR1 is SEHNR and CDR2 is FQNEAQ (reference sequence). The CDR3 is made up of 12 amino acids. The CDR3 protein is CASSLGRYEQYF. The CDR3 DNA follows: TGTGCCAGCAGCTTAGGGAGGTACGAGCAGTACTTC.

The rearrangement links TRBV10-3 to TRBJ1-5; maybe TRBD1 (5 bases). CDR1 and CDR2 (germline): ENHRY, SYGVKD. Trimming took 2 bases from V and 0 from J, leaving 8 bases between them. The CDR3 runs 15 residues. CDR3 nucleotides: TGTGCCATCAGTGAGCCGGGACTTAGCAATCAGCCCCAGCATTTT. Protein: CAISEPGLSNQPQHF.

The CDR3 sequence: CASSLGPISYEQYF. The CDR3 DNA follows: TGTGCCAGCAGCTTGGGGCCCATCTCCTACGAGCAGTACTTC. The V call is TRBV5-4, the J call TRBJ2-7; D uncertain. Germline-derived CDR1 and CDR2 are SGHNT and YYREEE (reference sequence). V was trimmed by 0 bases and J by 0 bases, leaving 7 bases between them. The CDR3 runs to 14 residues.

This chain joins TRBV27 and TRBJ2-7, with TRBD1 identical over 9 bases. The V segment lost 5 bases and the J segment 3 bases; nucleotides outside the gene matches: 5. The CDR3 is made up of 14 amino acids. CDR1 and CDR2 (germline): MNHEY, SMNVEV (reference sequence). CDR3 region: CASSGTGLDYEQYF. As DNA, the CDR3 is TGTGCCAGCAGTGGGACAGGGTTGGACTACGAGCAGTACTTC.

The chain recombines TRBV19 with TRBJ1-3, with D hard to call. V lost 2 bases and J lost 2, with 7 bases in between. The length of the CDR3 is 14 residues. Germline V gene sequence: CDR1 LNHDA, CDR2 SQIVND (reference sequence). The CDR3 DNA reads as TGTGCCAGTAGTATATCCAGGACTGGAAACACCATATATTTT. Amino acid sequence: CASSISRTGNTIYF.

V gene TRBV18 combines with J gene TRBJ2-5, with unresolved D. Germline CDR1 KGHSH, CDR2 LQKENI. V lost 4 bases and J 5 bases, leaving 11 bases between the germline ends. The CDR3 is 13 residues long. CDR3 nucleotides: TGTGCCAGCTCACTATTTCCGAGGGAGACCCAGTACTTC. This translates into CASSLFPRETQYF.